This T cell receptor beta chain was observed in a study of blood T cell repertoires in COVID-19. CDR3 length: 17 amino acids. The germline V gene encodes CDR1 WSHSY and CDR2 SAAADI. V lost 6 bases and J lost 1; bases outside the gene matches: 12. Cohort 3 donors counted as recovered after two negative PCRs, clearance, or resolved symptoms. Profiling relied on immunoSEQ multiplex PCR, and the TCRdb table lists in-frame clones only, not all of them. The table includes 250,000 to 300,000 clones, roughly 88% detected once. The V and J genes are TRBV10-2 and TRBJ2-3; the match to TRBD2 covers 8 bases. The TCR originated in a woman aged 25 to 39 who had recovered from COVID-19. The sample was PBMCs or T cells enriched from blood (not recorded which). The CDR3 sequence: CASSDDIAGFRTDTQYF. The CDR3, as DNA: TGCGCCAGCAGCGATGATATAGCGGGATTTCGCACAGATACGCAGTATTTT.